The T cell receptor (beta chain) under discussion was sequenced for a study of T cell responses to AZD1222 COVID-19 vaccine (dated by TCRdb to the early 2020s). Turning to the overall study: A total of 233 trial participants underwent TCR sequencing, of whom 200 to 220 received two doses of AZD1222 and some 26 received two doses of the MenACWY control vaccine. Trial participants were enrolled by age into 18-55, 56-69 and 70-plus year subgroups, with roughly 150, 30 and 60 TCR-sequenced participants respectively. Broader findings and caveats from the paper: The 56-69-year group was small, and its depth increase did not reach significance, likely because of low power. Participants were mostly white British and included more females than males, and it was suggested by the authors that clonal diversity may have been underestimated. The vaccine-associated CD4 TCRs covered the entire spike protein, and the dominant responses fell in regions 160-218 and 743-854. After two AZD1222 doses, both the breadth and the depth of spike-specific TCRs were significantly higher than at day 0 and than in MenACWY recipients. Conclusions about previously exposed vaccinees are limited because only six or seven AZD1222 recipients were SARS-CoV-2 seropositive at baseline. No day 14 peak-response samples were available, so repertoires were characterized only after the peak T cell response. Epitopes outside the regions mutated in the B.1.351 and B.1.1.7 variants were reportedly recognized by nearly half of the unique spike-specific TCRs.

The CDR3 regions of human TCRbeta chains were analyzed by immunosequencing. The original methods were these. TCRs in the repertoires were compared against a reference library of SARS-CoV-2-specific TCRs that had been generated with the MIRA antigen-specificity platform. Breadth was defined as the fraction of unique TCRs that were SARS-CoV-2-associated, and depth was defined as the fraction of total T cells that were SARS-CoV-2-associated. Each spike-specific TCR was assigned to its reactive spike region and to a CD4 or CD8 class using the MIRA data. Log10-transformed breadth and depth values were compared by one-way ANOVA with Sidak's multiple comparisons tests. In TCRdb, the immuneACCESS table is reduced to in-frame sequences with V and J assigned. These tables do not hold every clone; where another copy was compared, an unresolved V gene accounts for under half, and the others remain unexplained. The V and J calls and clone size were taken over from that table, and D and trimming were inferred from the DNA. A total of 110,000 to 150,000 clones appear in this sample, 92% of them only once. The ten largest clones capture 3% to 4% of the sample.

A word on this clone: This receptor's antigen is unknown. It has no much larger one-base neighbor in the sample; base qualities were not kept.

For this chain, trimming is 3 bases at the V end and 2 bases at the J end, and the number of junction bases without a gene match is 3. For CDR1 and CDR2, the germline V gene (reference sequence) lists SGHNT and YYREEE. The CDR3, from cysteine to phenylalanine, totals 14 residues. Here the CDR3 DNA is all that survives: 42 bases in frame from base 1. The time point label of this sample denotes: about 28 days (+/-7) after the second vaccine dose. AZD1222 recipients whose second dose came at about 4 weeks and those whose second dose came at about 12 weeks were combined into one group, since spike-specific TCR depth and breadth did not differ between the two schedules. Vaccinee samples came from UK trials COV001 and COV002, including a single-blind randomized controlled phase 2/3 trial of AZD1222 (ChAdOx1 nCoV-19) in healthy adults. For TCRbeta chain sequencing, PBMC samples from trial participants were taken at day 0 and at day 28 after the second dose.

The rearrangement joined TRBV5-4 to TRBJ2-3; TRBD1 fits 7 bases in the junction. The clonotype comes from an adult who received the AZD1222 COVID-19 vaccine. This specimen was peripheral blood, taken 28 days after the second AZD1222 dose. The CDR3: CASSSGTVTDTQYF. The DNA sequence is TGTGCCAGCAGCTCCGGGACAGTCACAGATACGCAGTATTTT.